This entry concerns a single TCR beta chain. This sample was taken from a study of blood T cell repertoires in COVID-19. Overall study context: From the United States, Italy and Spain came samples of acute and convalescent COVID-19. T cells, B-cell-depleted T cells, or PBMCs supplied cDNA or gDNA.

With V trimmed by 8 bases and J by 2 bases, 7 bases remained unmatched. Germline CDR1 SGHRS, CDR2 YFSETQ. This CDR3 is 14 amino acids long. In the original workflow: Reference gene primer amplification yielded estimated nucleated cell counts. Clones were sequenced by immunoSEQ multiplex PCR, and TCRdb holds only the in-frame ones, with some missing. D and trimming come from the DNA, and the V and J calls and clone size come from that table. Among some 130,000 clones, around 73% were seen once, and the ten largest hold approximately 9.9%. The sequencing sample was made of peripheral blood. The clonotype originates from a man aged 55-75 years who had recovered from COVID-19. The V call is TRBV5-1, the J call TRBJ2-4, with TRBD2 matching over 7 bases. The CDR3 is CASHPGGTKNIQYF. In DNA, the CDR3 is TGCGCCAGTCACCCCGGGGGGACCAAAAACATTCAGTACTTC.